This paragraph covers one T cell receptor (beta chain) sequence. What it binds is unknown. Sorted T cells were CFSE-labeled and cultured approximately five days with allogeneic regulatory or mature dendritic cells at 1:10. Memory T cells were CD45RO+, naive were CD45RA+, sorted by FACS. This sample is drawn from a study of regulatory dendritic cells for organ transplantation. Overall study context: Regulatory dendritic cells came from monocytes given vitamin D3 and IL-10. Study-level findings and limits: Between individuals, the alloreactive memory CD8+ T cell pool differed considerably. Memory CD8+ clonal expansion seemed more limited with regulatory than mature dendritic cells.

The CDR3 has 14 amino acids. Germline V gives CDR1 LNHNV, CDR2 YYDKDF (reference sequence). Trimming cost V 6 bases and J 2 bases; bases outside gene matches: 6. Generated by immunoSEQ multiplex PCR, the TCRdb table keeps only in-frame clones and is missing some. Of tens of thousands of clones in the sample, approximately 83% were seen once. The V gene is TRBV15, the J gene TRBJ2-5; 7 bases map to TRBD1. The receptor's source is a human donor in good health. The specimen was naive CD4+ T cells from blood cultured with dendritic cells. The subset was: CD45RA+ naive T cells. CDR3 in amino acids: CATSRDRAQETQYF. CDR3 sequence (DNA): TGTGCCACCAGTCGGGACAGAGCACAAGAGACCCAGTACTTC.